Below are 28 T cell receptor beta chains sequenced from a single sample in a study of cytomegalovirus exposure and HLA in healthy donors. The PCR employed 60 Vbeta primers together with 13 Jbeta primers. Using immunoSEQ multiplex PCR, the repertoire was profiled, and TCRdb retains in-frame clones only, with some absent. The sample carries approximately 190,000 clones, about four fifths recorded once. The source material was PBMCs. These receptor sequences come from a boy aged 2-15 years in good health and CMV-seronegative.

The rearrangement links TRBV2 to TRBJ2-1; 10 bases line up with TRBD2. V trimming: 8 bases; J trimming: 9 bases; junction bases outside the gene matches: 13. The length of the CDR3 is 15 residues. CDR1 is SNHLY and CDR2 is FYNNEI in the germline V gene. For the CDR3, the DNA is TGTGCCAGCCTGCGCGGGACTAGCGCAGTAGGTGAGCAGTTCTTC. Translating gives CASLRGTSAVGEQFF.

The CDR3 loop reads CAWSVPRDEQFF. The CDR3 region has the DNA TGTGCCTGGAGTGTACCACGGGATGAGCAGTTCTTC. The chain has TRBV30 and TRBJ2-1; no clear D gene. Per germline, CDR1 GTSNPN and CDR2 SVGIG (reference sequence). With 0 bases removed from V and 8 bases from J, the gap between germline ends came to 8 bases. The CDR3 spans 12 residues.

V is TRBV9 and J is TRBJ1-6; D gene ambiguous. The CDR3 has 13 residues. Trimming took 5 bases from V and 7 from J, leaving 10 bases between them. CDR1 and CDR2 (germline): SGDLS, YYNGEE. As DNA, the CDR3 is TGTGCCAGCAGTACAGTTTCCAATTCACCCCTCCACTTT. It specifies CASSTVSNSPLHF.

V usage is TRBV6-5 and J usage is TRBJ2-7, with 10 positions matching TRBD1. Germline V gene sequence: CDR1 MNHEY, CDR2 SVGAGI. This CDR3 has 14 residues. V was clipped by 6 bases and J by 6 bases; unmatched bases: 8. CDR3 residues: CASSLDRGRTEQYF. The CDR3 nucleotides read TGTGCCAGCAGCTTAGACAGGGGGCGCACCGAGCAGTACTTC.

The gene calls are TRBV20-1 and TRBJ1-1; D unclear. The CDR3 spans 10 residues. The germline gives CDR1 DFQATT, CDR2 SNEGSKA (reference sequence). Between the trimmed V and J ends, which lost 5 bases and 3 bases, there was a span of 4 bases. CDR3 residues: CSAPDTEAFF. The CDR3 DNA reads TGCAGTGCTCCGGACACTGAAGCTTTCTTT.

J is TRBJ2-7 and V is TRBV11-1, with 14 bases fitting TRBD2. Germline trimming cut 7 bases from V and 0 bases from J; bases unmatched to any gene: 8. CDR3 length: 17 residues. Germline values: CDR1 SGHAT, CDR2 FQDESV (reference sequence). The CDR3 bases are TGTGCCAGCAAACCCGGGACTAGCGGGGGTCCCTCCTACGAGCAGTACTTC. Translation: CASKPGTSGGPSYEQYF.

The chain has TRBV7-2 and TRBJ2-3; TRBD2 aligns across 9 bases. This CDR3 has 12 amino acids. With 2 bases clipped from V and 11 bases from J, the junction kept 2 bases outside the gene matches. CDR1 is SGHTA, CDR2 FQGNSA, per germline. Here the CDR3 reads CASSLRGGGQYF. The CDR3, as DNA: TGTGCCAGCAGCTTACGCGGGGGGGGGCAGTATTTT.

The chain carries TRBV5-1 and TRBJ1-2; D is perhaps TRBD1 (5 bases). The CDR3 is 14 amino acids. Germline-derived CDR1 and CDR2 are SGHRS and YFSETQ. V was trimmed by 0 bases and J by 6 bases, leaving 12 bases between them. The CDR3 protein is CASSLEAGRNGYTF. CDR3 nucleotides: TGCGCCAGCAGCTTGGAGGCAGGGAGGAATGGCTACACCTTC. Drawing the rest from reference TRBV5-1 and TRBJ1-2, the complete variable domain is KAGVTQTPRYLIKTRGQQVTLSCSPISGHRSVSWYQQTPGQGLQFLFEYFSETQRNKGNFPGRFSGRQFSNSRSEMNVSTLELGDSALYLCASSLEAGRNGYTFGSGTRLTVV.

The chain couples TRBV9 to TRBJ1-2, with 10 positions matching TRBD1. V trimming: 3 bases; J trimming: 7 bases; junction bases outside the gene matches: 6. CDR1 is SGDLS and CDR2 is YYNGEE in the germline V gene. The CDR3 loop spans 14 amino acids. CDR3 nucleotide sequence: TGTGCCAGCAGCGCCGGGACAGGGGATCGTGGCTACACCTTC. Translating it yields CASSAGTGDRGYTF.

The chain joins TRBV19 to TRBJ2-7; possible D gene TRBD1, 6 bases. The CDR3 consists of 13 residues. Germline CDR1 and CDR2: LNHDA and SQIVND (reference sequence). The V end lost 4 bases, the J end lost 0 bases, and 7 bases lay between the germline ends. The CDR3 DNA reads as TGTGCCAGTAGTAGGGACAACTCCTACGAGCAGTACTTC. Translation gives CASSRDNSYEQYF.

The CDR3 DNA reads TGTGCCAGTCGGTCATTCGCGGAGCAGTTCTTC. Translation gives CASRSFAEQFF. V is TRBV6-1 and J is TRBJ2-1; D call uncertain. Germline CDR1 reads MNHNS; CDR2 reads SASEGT. The ends were cut back, 9 bases at V and 10 bases at J, with 13 bases in the middle. The CDR3 is 11 amino acids.

As for this clone: The germline gene is not matched at one end of the junction; a read error may be the cause. V and J are TRBV6-5 and TRBJ1-2, with TRBD1 identical over 8 bases. Germline V gene data show CDR1 as MNHEY and CDR2 as SVGAGI. The CDR3 consists of 16 residues. The chain's CDR3 is CASSSSRTGIDYDYTF. DNA for the CDR3: TGTGCCAGCAGTTCCTCCAGGACAGGGATCGACTATGACTACACCTTC.

This clone appeared a few times. The chain is built from TRBV9 and TRBJ1-1; D is uncertain. The V end was cut by 3 bases, the J end by 1 base, with 7 bases between. CDR1 is SGDLS, CDR2 YYNGEE, per germline. There are 13 residues in the CDR3. CDR3 in DNA: TGTGCCAGCAGCGGACACCCGAACACTGAAGCTTTCTTT. This gives the protein CASSGHPNTEAFF. Supplemented by reference TRBV9 and TRBJ1-1, the full variable domain reads DSGVTQTPKHLITATGQRVTLRCSPRSGDLSVYWYQQSLDQGLQFLIQYYNGEERAKGNILERFSAQQFPDLHSELNLSSLELGDSALYFCASSGHPNTEAFFGQGTRLTVV.

The chain carries TRBV25-1 and TRBJ2-5; D is unresolved. The CDR3 extends over 14 amino acids. V dropped 3 bases and J dropped 2 bases, with 10 bases sitting between them. Germline CDR1 and CDR2: MGHDK and SYGVNS. Here the CDR3 DNA reads TGTGCCAGCAGTGACCCCGGTCCTCAAGAGACCCAGTACTTC. Residues: CASSDPGPQETQYF.

The chain uses TRBV4-2 and TRBJ1-2, with 9 bases lining up with TRBD1. The length of the CDR3 is 16 residues. Germline trimming cut 0 bases from V and 0 bases from J; bases unmatched to any gene: 2. Germline-derived CDR1 and CDR2 are LGHNA and YNFKEQ. The DNA of the CDR3 is TGTGCCAGCAGCCAAGATGGACAGGGGCCTAACTATGGCTACACCTTC. Its translation is CASSQDGQGPNYGYTF.

The genes are TRBV5-1 and TRBJ2-3, with TRBD1 matching 9 bases. Germline assignment: CDR1 SGHRS and CDR2 YFSETQ. The CDR3 is made up of 14 amino acids. Germline trimming cut 3 bases from V and 1 base from J; bases unmatched to any gene: 0. The CDR3 sequence is CASSWTGGTDTQYF. CDR3 sequence (DNA): TGCGCCAGCAGCTGGACAGGGGGCACAGATACGCAGTATTTT.

CDR3 protein: CASSEFDRDNEKLFF. DNA for the CDR3: TGTGCCAGCAGTGAATTCGACAGGGATAATGAAAAACTGTTTTTT. The rearrangement uses TRBV25-1 and TRBJ1-4; 7 nucleotides match TRBD1. The ends lost 1 base at V and 4 bases at J; junction bases unmatched: 3. The CDR3 has 15 amino acids. CDR1 MGHDK and CDR2 SYGVNS come from the germline V gene.

V usage is TRBV7-3 and J usage is TRBJ2-1, with 8 bases fitting TRBD2. CDR3 length: 19 amino acids. Germline V gene lookup returns CDR1 SGHTA and CDR2 FQGTGA. Germline trimming cut 5 bases from V and 3 bases from J; bases unmatched to any gene: 18. The CDR3 DNA is TGTGCCAGCAGCCCAGGCCCCGATTTAGCGGGGAGAGACTACAATGAGCAGTTCTTC. Protein sequence: CASSPGPDLAGRDYNEQFF.

The rearrangement uses TRBV6-1 and TRBJ1-1; D ambiguous. V was trimmed by 7 bases and J by 1 base, leaving 4 bases between them. This CDR3 region has 11 residues. Germline CDR1 MNHNS, CDR2 SASEGT. CDR3 bases: TGTGCCAGCACCGGGAACACTGAAGCTTTCTTT. Encoded protein: CASTGNTEAFF.

The gene calls are TRBV5-4 and TRBJ2-5; 7 nucleotides agree with TRBD2. Germline CDR1 and CDR2: SGHNT and YYREEE (reference sequence). V dropped 0 bases and J dropped 3; count of bases not matched to a gene: 14. This CDR3 is 18 amino acids long. The CDR3: CASSLGSISGFSEETQYF. As DNA, the CDR3 is TGTGCCAGCAGCTTGGGGAGCATTAGCGGGTTTTCAGAAGAGACCCAGTACTTC.

The chain uses TRBV6-5 and TRBJ1-6, with D maybe TRBD1 (6 bases). Germline loops: CDR1 MNHEY, CDR2 SVGAGI. Deletions cut 2 bases from V and 7 bases from J, with 12 bases between. The CDR3 contains 15 residues. The CDR3, as DNA: TGTGCCAGCAGTTACCAGGGGAAGACGAATTCACCCCTCCACTTT. Translated, it gives CASSYQGKTNSPLHF.

The J gene is TRBJ2-1, the V gene TRBV6-5; unclear D gene. Trimming stripped 6 bases from V and 8 bases from J, with 17 bases between. This CDR3 has 14 amino acids. Per germline, CDR1 MNHEY and CDR2 SVGAGI. CDR3 DNA: TGTGCCAGCAGCTCACGACTTGGGTGGGATGAGCAGTTCTTC. Translation: CASSSRLGWDEQFF.

This clone was seen more than once but under ten times. The junction and the germline gene differ at one end; a read error may be behind it. J is TRBJ2-5 and V is TRBV9; D is uncertain. The CDR3 covers 14 residues. The germline gives CDR1 SGDLS, CDR2 YYNGEE. The CDR3 region has the DNA TGTGCCAGCAGCGTCGGAGACCGCTTCGAGAGCCAGTACTTC. The encoded protein is CASSVGDRFESQYF.

CDR3 DNA: TGTGCCAGCAGCTTGGACGACAGGTTGACCTACGAGCAGTACTTC. Residues: CASSLDDRLTYEQYF. The chain joins TRBV5-8 to TRBJ2-7; possibly TRBD1 for D (6 bases). Deletions cut 0 bases from V and 2 bases from J, with 12 bases between. Germline V gives CDR1 SGHTS, CDR2 YDEGEE. The CDR3 loop spans 15 amino acids. Looking up the rest from reference TRBV5-8 and TRBJ2-7 gives the full variable domain: EAGVTQSPTHLIKTRGQQATLRCSPISGHTSVYWYQQALGLGLQFLLWYDEGEERNRGNFPPRFSGRQFPNYSSELNVNALELEDSALYLCASSLDDRLTYEQYFGPGTRLTVT.

The chain combines TRBV7-2 with TRBJ1-5, with D hard to call. The length of the CDR3 is 16 residues. Trimming stripped 1 base from V and 2 bases from J, with 12 bases between. Germline V gives CDR1 SGHTA, CDR2 FQGNSA. CDR3 DNA sequence: TGTGCCAGCAGCTTAGTAGGTGGGGAGGGCAATCAGCCCCAGCATTTT. Its translation is CASSLVGGEGNQPQHF.

This clone has just one count. V gene TRBV7-9 combines with J gene TRBJ2-3; 7 bases map to TRBD2. V gave up 5 bases and J gave up 0 bases; unmatched junction bases: 8. The CDR3 covers 16 residues. CDR1 and CDR2 from the germline V gene are SEHNR and FQNEAQ (reference sequence). CDR3 in amino acids: CASSGASGSSTDTQYF. The CDR3 DNA reads TGTGCCAGCAGCGGGGCTAGCGGTTCTAGCACAGATACGCAGTATTTT.

In DNA, the CDR3 is TGTGCCAGCAGGGCAAAGTCGGGACAGGGTACTAACTATGGCTACACCTTC. Its translation is CASRAKSGQGTNYGYTF. The chain recombines TRBV7-9 with TRBJ1-2, with TRBD1 matching over 9 bases. CDR1 and CDR2 from the germline V gene are SEHNR and FQNEAQ (reference sequence). This CDR3 is 17 amino acids long. V was clipped by 6 bases and J by 0 bases; unmatched bases: 11.

This chain links TRBV9 with TRBJ2-4; D remains unclear. Germline V lookup: CDR1 SGDLS, CDR2 YYNGEE. The CDR3 has 14 residues. Between the trimmed V and J ends, which lost 3 bases and 0 bases, there was a span of 7 bases. CDR3 sequence reads: CASSAGLAKNIQYF. CDR3 nucleotides: TGTGCCAGCAGCGCCGGTTTAGCCAAAAACATTCAGTACTTC.